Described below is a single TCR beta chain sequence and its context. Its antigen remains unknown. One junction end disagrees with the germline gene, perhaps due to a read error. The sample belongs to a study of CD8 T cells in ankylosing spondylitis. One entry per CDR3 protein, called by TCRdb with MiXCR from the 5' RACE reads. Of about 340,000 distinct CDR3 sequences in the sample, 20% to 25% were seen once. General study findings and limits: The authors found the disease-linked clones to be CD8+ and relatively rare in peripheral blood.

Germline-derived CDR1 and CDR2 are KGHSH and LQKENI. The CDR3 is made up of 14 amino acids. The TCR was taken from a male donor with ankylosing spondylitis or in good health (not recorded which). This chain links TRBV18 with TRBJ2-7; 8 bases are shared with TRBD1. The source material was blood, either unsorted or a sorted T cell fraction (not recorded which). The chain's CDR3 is CPSSPRDRSYEQYF. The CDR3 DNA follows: TGTCCCAGCTCACCCCGGGACAGGTCTTACGAGCAGTACTTC.